This entry lists 20 T cell receptor beta chains sequenced from one sample in a study of radiotherapy plus CTLA-4 blockade in lung cancer. Data came from immunoSEQ multiplex PCR; TCRdb stores just in-frame clones and leaves some out. The sample lists tens of thousands of clones, approximately 77% occurring once. Specimen: peripheral blood, collected from a patient treated with radiotherapy plus ipilimumab. The receptors come from a human donor with non-small cell lung cancer whose response to radiotherapy plus ipilimumab could not be evaluated.

This chain uses TRBV5-1 with TRBJ1-2; TRBD1 agrees at 12 bases. Germline lookup yields CDR1 SGHRS and CDR2 YFSETQ. The V gene end was trimmed by 3 bases and the J gene end by 4 bases; junction bases not matched to a gene: 4. The CDR3 contains 15 residues. Here the CDR3 reads CASSSGQGAFYGYTF. CDR3 sequence (DNA): TGCGCCAGCAGCTCGGGACAGGGGGCTTTCTATGGCTACACCTTC.

The chain is built from TRBV7-3 and TRBJ1-2, with TRBD1 matching 12 bases. Germline V gene lookup returns CDR1 SGHTA and CDR2 FQGTGA. Trimming cost V 4 bases and J 6 bases; bases outside gene matches: 6. This CDR3 has 15 residues. The CDR3 DNA reads as TGTGCCAGCAGCTCCACGGGGACAGGGGGCGATGGCTACACCTTC. Translated: CASSSTGTGGDGYTF.

The chain employs TRBV28 and TRBJ2-1, with 10 bases matching TRBD1. V dropped 10 bases and J dropped 7; count of bases not matched to a gene: 13. CDR1 is MDHEN, CDR2 SYDVKM, per germline. The CDR3 loop spans 15 amino acids. CDR3 residues: CATIPGQGMRNEQFF. In DNA, the CDR3 is TGTGCCACCATACCGGGACAGGGGATGAGGAATGAGCAGTTCTTC.

The rearrangement links TRBV27 to TRBJ2-7; a weak D match, TRBD2 (6 bases). Trimming took off 5 bases at V and 7 bases at J, with 18 bases between the two ends. The germline CDR1 and CDR2 sequences are MNHEY and SMNVEV (reference sequence). The CDR3 sequence is 14 residues long. The CDR3 spells CASSLLRGLWEQYF. The CDR3 DNA sequence: TGTGCCAGCAGTCTACTACGGGGACTCTGGGAGCAGTACTTC.

The rearrangement joins TRBV4-2 to TRBJ2-5; 8 positions agree with TRBD2. The CDR3 is 16 residues long. Trimming removed 0 bases from V and 5 bases from J; junction bases left unmatched: 8. Germline V gene lookup returns CDR1 LGHNA and CDR2 YNFKEQ. The CDR3 protein is CASSQERTSSGETQYF. The CDR3 nucleotides read TGTGCCAGCAGCCAAGAGAGGACTAGCTCTGGGGAGACCCAGTACTTC.

V usage is TRBV6-1 and J usage is TRBJ2-1, with 14 bases fitting TRBD2. Germline CDR1 and CDR2: MNHNS and SASEGT. V shed 6 bases, J shed 7 bases, and the junction held 5 bases outside the gene matches. The CDR3 is made up of 15 amino acids. Written as DNA, the CDR3 is TGTGCCAGCAGCTCCGGGACTAGCGGGAGAAATGAGCAGTTCTTC. Protein: CASSSGTSGRNEQFF.

The rearrangement joins TRBV5-1 to TRBJ1-1; 7 bases align to TRBD1. After removal of 5 bases from V and 0 bases from J, the junction contained 10 bases not matched to a gene. CDR1 and CDR2 from the germline V gene are SGHRS and YFSETQ. This CDR3 region has 16 residues. CDR3 sequence reads: CASSDERGLMNTEAFF. CDR3 DNA: TGCGCCAGCAGTGATGAAAGGGGGCTCATGAACACTGAAGCTTTCTTT.

This chain connects TRBV30 to TRBJ2-7; D unclear. Germline V gene sequence: CDR1 GTSNPN, CDR2 SVGIG (reference sequence). The V end lost 4 bases, the J end lost 3 bases, and 10 bases lay between the germline ends. The CDR3 contains 12 residues. CDR3 bases: TGTGCCTGGAAAAACACATACTACGAGCAGTACTTC. This gives the protein CAWKNTYYEQYF.

The V gene is TRBV5-8, the J gene TRBJ2-7, with 9 bases that match TRBD1. Trimming took 4 bases from V and 4 from J; bases not matched to a gene: 12. The length of the CDR3 is 16 residues. CDR1 SGHTS and CDR2 YDEGEE come from the germline V gene. The CDR3 bases are TGTGCCAGCAGCAAGTGGACAGGGGTTTTAGTGTACGAGCAGTACTTC. It encodes CASSKWTGVLVYEQYF.

This sequence joins TRBV9 and TRBJ2-6; TRBD1 aligns across 7 bases. This CDR3 region has 17 residues. The ends lost 3 bases at V and 4 bases at J; junction bases unmatched: 10. Germline loops: CDR1 SGDLS, CDR2 YYNGEE. CDR3 region: CASSATPGQYGANVLTF. As DNA, the CDR3 is TGTGCCAGCAGCGCTACTCCGGGACAGTACGGGGCCAACGTCCTGACTTTC.

Points on this clone: Other nucleotide sequences in the sample specify the same CDR3. The V and J genes are TRBV2 and TRBJ1-2, with 8 nucleotides matching TRBD1. The CDR3 is 12 amino acids. The V and J ends lost 6 bases and 6 bases, in that order; junction bases with no gene match: 3. Looked up from germline, CDR1 is SNHLY and CDR2 is FYNNEI. The CDR3 loop is CASRRTGNGYTF. CDR3 coding DNA: TGTGCCAGCAGACGGACAGGGAATGGCTACACCTTC.

V usage is TRBV6-6 and J usage is TRBJ1-2, with 10 positions matching TRBD1. Germline CDR1 reads MNHNY; CDR2 reads SVGAGI (reference sequence). V lost 6 bases, J lost 4 bases, and 8 bases stayed unmatched. The CDR3 is 15 amino acids. In DNA form, the CDR3 reads TGTGCCAGCAGGGAATCGGGACAGGGGACCTATGGCTACACCTTC. This codes for CASRESGQGTYGYTF.

The chain uses TRBV28 and TRBJ1-1; no clear D gene. In germline, CDR1 is MDHEN, CDR2 SYDVKM. Trimming shortened V by 5 bases and J by 7 bases, and 20 bases separated the two germline ends. The length of the CDR3 is 15 residues. CDR3 residues: CASSPPGGRPLEAFF. CDR3 in DNA: TGTGCCAGCAGTCCCCCGGGCGGGCGTCCCCTTGAAGCTTTCTTT.

This clone was detected once. DNA of the CDR3: TGTGCCAGCAGCTTAGTTGTCGCAGATACGCAGTATTTT. Translating it yields CASSLVVADTQYF. This sequence joins TRBV7-8 and TRBJ2-3; D is unclear. Germline CDR1 SGHVS, CDR2 FQNEAQ. V was cut by 1 base and J by 4 bases, with 6 bases left in between. The CDR3 length is 13 residues.

V and J are TRBV27 and TRBJ2-7; a weak D match, TRBD1 (6 bases). The V gene lost 0 bases and the J gene lost 1 base, with 13 bases spanning the gap. Germline loops: CDR1 MNHEY, CDR2 SMNVEV (reference sequence). CDR3 length equals 16 residues. The CDR3 here is CASSLSMGALSYEQYF. CDR3 DNA: TGTGCCAGCAGTTTATCGATGGGGGCTCTTTCCTACGAGCAGTACTTC.

This clone showed up just a few times. J is TRBJ1-5 and V is TRBV6-1, with TRBD1 identical over 8 bases. Germline V gene lookup returns CDR1 MNHNS and CDR2 SASEGT. V gave up 7 bases and J gave up 7 bases; unmatched junction bases: 9. The CDR3 sequence is 14 residues long. DNA for the CDR3: TGTGCCAGCACATTTGGACAGGGTGTACAGCCCCAGCATTTT. Protein: CASTFGQGVQPQHF.

V usage is TRBV6-1 and J usage is TRBJ2-5, with 7 bases fitting TRBD1. The CDR3 runs 14 residues. The V gene end was trimmed by 0 bases and the J gene end by 5 bases; junction bases not matched to a gene: 3. Germline CDR1 and CDR2: MNHNS and SASEGT. CDR3 DNA: TGTGCCAGCAGTGAAGCTAACAGGGGCGAGACCCAGTACTTC. This gives the protein CASSEANRGETQYF.

The DNA for the CDR3 is TGTGCCAGCAGCCAAGTGAGGGAGACCCAGTACTTC. It codes for CASSQVRETQYF. The chain uses TRBV14 and TRBJ2-5; D uncertain. The ends were cut back, 1 base at V and 5 bases at J, with 5 bases in the middle. There are 12 residues in the CDR3. In germline, CDR1 is SGHDN, CDR2 FVKESK.

This chain connects TRBV9 to TRBJ2-7, with D hard to call. This CDR3 region has 15 residues. V lost 4 bases to trimming and J lost 7 bases, with 21 bases between them. Germline V gives CDR1 SGDLS, CDR2 YYNGEE. The CDR3 DNA follows: TGTGCCAGCAGCCTCGGCACAACGACTCTTCAAGAGCAGTACTTC. Residues: CASSLGTTTLQEQYF.

The genes are TRBV11-2 and TRBJ1-5, with D tentatively TRBD1 (5 bases). V was cut by 4 bases and J by 0 bases, with 13 bases left in between. The CDR3 extends over 16 amino acids. Looked up from germline, CDR1 is SGHAT and CDR2 is FQNNGV. CDR3 nucleotides: TGTGCCAGCAGCTCCGACAGTCTTTATAGCAATCAGCCCCAGCATTTT. Translating gives CASSSDSLYSNQPQHF.